Below are 2 T cell receptor beta chains sequenced from a single sample in a study of CD8 T cells in Susac syndrome. It was with random hexamers that about 0.45 to 1 ug RNA was reverse transcribed. One entry per CDR3 protein, called by TCRdb with MiXCR from the immunoSEQ multiplex PCR reads. The sample holds some 100,000 distinct CDR3 sequences, about 96% seen once. The sequenced sample was CD4+ T cells from PBMCs. The source of these receptors is a human donor in good health.

This clonotype was counted a single time. The chain carries TRBV27 and TRBJ2-7; 13 bases are a match to TRBD2. CDR1 and CDR2 from the germline V gene are MNHEY and SMNVEV (reference sequence). The CDR3 loop spans 19 amino acids. With V trimmed by 5 bases and J by 2 bases, 15 bases remained unmatched. This CDR3 is CASSPRPPTTSGRPYEQYF. As DNA, the CDR3 is TGTGCCAGCAGTCCACGCCCGCCCACGACTAGCGGGAGGCCCTACGAGCAGTACTTC.

In nucleotides, the CDR3 is TGTGCCAGCAGCCGTGACCTAGACTACGAGCAGTACTTC. Residues: CASSRDLDYEQYF. V gene TRBV6-2 or TRBV6-3 combines with J gene TRBJ2-7; D is unclear. Germline CDR1 MNHEY, CDR2 SVGEGT. The CDR3 is 13 amino acids. Deletions cut 6 bases from V and 3 bases from J, with 12 bases between.